This TCR beta chain was profiled in a study of blood T cell repertoires in COVID-19. Study-level information: Acute-phase and convalescent COVID-19 samples originated in the United States, Italy and Spain.

V shed 1 base and J 9 bases; nucleotides not matched to a gene: 3. The CDR3 sequence is 14 residues long. Germline CDR1 reads MNHNS; CDR2 reads SASEGT. Some clones are missing from TCRdb's copy, which holds only in-frame ones; the method was immunoSEQ multiplex PCR. The sample yields roughly 200,000 clones, under 80% seen once. The chain couples TRBV6-1 to TRBJ1-3; the match to TRBD1 covers 10 bases. This receptor was obtained from a man aged 50-60 years who had recovered from COVID-19. The sample taken for sequencing was peripheral blood. In DNA, the CDR3 is TGTGCCAGCAGTGAAGTAGACAGGGGGCTCACCATATATTTT. Protein product: CASSEVDRGLTIYF.